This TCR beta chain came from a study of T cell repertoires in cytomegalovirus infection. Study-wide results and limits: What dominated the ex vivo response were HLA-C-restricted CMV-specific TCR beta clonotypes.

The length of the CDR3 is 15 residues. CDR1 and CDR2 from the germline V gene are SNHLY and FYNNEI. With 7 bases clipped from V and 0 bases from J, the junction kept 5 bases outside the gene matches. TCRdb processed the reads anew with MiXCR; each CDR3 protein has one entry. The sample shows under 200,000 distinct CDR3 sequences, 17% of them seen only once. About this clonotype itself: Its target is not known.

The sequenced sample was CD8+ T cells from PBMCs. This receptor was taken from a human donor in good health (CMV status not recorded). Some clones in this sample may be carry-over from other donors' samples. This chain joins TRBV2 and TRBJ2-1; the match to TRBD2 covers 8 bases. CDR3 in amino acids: CASTDGLASYNEQFF. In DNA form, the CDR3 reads TGTGCCAGCACCGATGGACTAGCCTCCTACAATGAGCAGTTCTTC.